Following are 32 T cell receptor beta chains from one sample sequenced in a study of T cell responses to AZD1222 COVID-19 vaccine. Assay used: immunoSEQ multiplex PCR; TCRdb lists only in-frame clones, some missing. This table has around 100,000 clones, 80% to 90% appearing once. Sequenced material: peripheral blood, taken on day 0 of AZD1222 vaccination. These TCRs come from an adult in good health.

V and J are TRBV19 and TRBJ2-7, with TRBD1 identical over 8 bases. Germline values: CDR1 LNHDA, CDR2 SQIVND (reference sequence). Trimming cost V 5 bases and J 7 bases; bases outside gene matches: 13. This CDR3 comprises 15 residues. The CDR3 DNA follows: TGTGCCAGTAGTGCCCCGGGACAGGCCTCCCAAGAGCAGTACTTC. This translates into CASSAPGQASQEQYF.

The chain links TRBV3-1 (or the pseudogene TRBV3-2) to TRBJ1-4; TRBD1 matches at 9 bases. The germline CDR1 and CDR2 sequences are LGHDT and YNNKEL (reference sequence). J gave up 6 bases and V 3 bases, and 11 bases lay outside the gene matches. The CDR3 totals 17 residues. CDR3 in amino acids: CASSHSPDRGKDEKLFF. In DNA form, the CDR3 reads TGTGCCAGCAGCCACTCTCCCGACAGGGGGAAGGATGAAAAACTGTTTTTT.

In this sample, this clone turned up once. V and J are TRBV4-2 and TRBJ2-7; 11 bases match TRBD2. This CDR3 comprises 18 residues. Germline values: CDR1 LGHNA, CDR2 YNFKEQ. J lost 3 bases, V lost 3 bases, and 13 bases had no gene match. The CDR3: CASSQGLQTSGELYEQYF. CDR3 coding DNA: TGTGCCAGCAGCCAGGGTCTTCAGACTAGCGGGGAACTCTACGAGCAGTACTTC.

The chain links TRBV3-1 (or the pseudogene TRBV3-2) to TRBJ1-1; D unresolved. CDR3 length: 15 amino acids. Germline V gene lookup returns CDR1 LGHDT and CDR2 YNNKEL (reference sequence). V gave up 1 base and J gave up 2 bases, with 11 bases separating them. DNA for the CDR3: TGTGCCAGCAGCCAAGCAGGTCTAGTAAACACTGAAGCTTTCTTT. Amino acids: CASSQAGLVNTEAFF.

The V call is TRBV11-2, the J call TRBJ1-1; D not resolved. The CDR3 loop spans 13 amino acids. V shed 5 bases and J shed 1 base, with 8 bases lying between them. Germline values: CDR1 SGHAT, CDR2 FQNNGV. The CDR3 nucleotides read TGTGCCAGCAGCGTGGGAAGGAACACTGAAGCTTTCTTT. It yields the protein CASSVGRNTEAFF.

The DNA of the CDR3 is TGTGCCAGCAGCGCCGGACAGGGGAACACTGAAGCTTTCTTT. As protein: CASSAGQGNTEAFF. The chain uses TRBV7-3 and TRBJ1-1; 8 nucleotides match TRBD1. V was pared by 5 bases and J by 1 base, with 3 bases of the junction left unmatched. Germline V gene lookup returns CDR1 SGHTA and CDR2 FQGTGA. The length of the CDR3 is 14 residues.

In DNA form, the CDR3 reads TGTGCCAGCACCGGGGGACAGGGGGCGCTCGCCAACTATGGCTACACCTTC. It encodes CASTGGQGALANYGYTF. V usage is TRBV7-9 and J usage is TRBJ1-2; 12 bases are a match to TRBD1. The CDR3 loop spans 17 amino acids. Germline values: CDR1 SEHNR, CDR2 FQNEAQ (reference sequence). Trimming cost V 7 bases and J 2 bases; bases outside gene matches: 11.

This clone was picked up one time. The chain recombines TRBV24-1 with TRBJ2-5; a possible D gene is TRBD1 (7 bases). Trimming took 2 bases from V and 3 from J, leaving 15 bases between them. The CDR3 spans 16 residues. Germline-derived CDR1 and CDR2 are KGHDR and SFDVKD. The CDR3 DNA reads TGTGCCACCAGTGATTGGGGAACAGGGGAGGAAGAGACCCAGTACTTC. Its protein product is CATSDWGTGEEETQYF.

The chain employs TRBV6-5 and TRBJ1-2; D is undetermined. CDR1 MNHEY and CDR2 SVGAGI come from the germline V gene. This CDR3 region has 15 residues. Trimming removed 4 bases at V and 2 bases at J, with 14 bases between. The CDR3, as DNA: TGTGCCAGCAGTTCCCCTCAAGGAGGGAACTATGGCTACACCTTC. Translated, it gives CASSSPQGGNYGYTF.

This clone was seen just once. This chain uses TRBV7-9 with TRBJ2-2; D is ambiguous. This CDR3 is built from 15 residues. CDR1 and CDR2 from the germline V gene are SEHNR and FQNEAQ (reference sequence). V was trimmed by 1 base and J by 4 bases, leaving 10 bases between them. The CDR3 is CASSLGGISTGELFF. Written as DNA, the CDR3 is TGTGCCAGCAGCTTAGGAGGAATCAGCACCGGGGAGCTGTTTTTT.

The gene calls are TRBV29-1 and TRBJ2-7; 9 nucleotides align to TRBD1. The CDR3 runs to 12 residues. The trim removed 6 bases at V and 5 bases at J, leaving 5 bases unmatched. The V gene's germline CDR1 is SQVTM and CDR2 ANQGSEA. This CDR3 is CSVRQGVHEQYF. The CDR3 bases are TGCAGCGTCCGACAGGGGGTCCACGAGCAGTACTTC.

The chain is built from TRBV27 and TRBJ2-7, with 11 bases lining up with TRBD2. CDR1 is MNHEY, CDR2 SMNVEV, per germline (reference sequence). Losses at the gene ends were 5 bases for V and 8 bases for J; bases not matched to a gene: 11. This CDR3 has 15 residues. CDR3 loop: CASSILRTSGYKQYF. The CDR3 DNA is TGTGCCAGCAGTATTTTAAGGACTAGCGGGTACAAGCAGTACTTC.

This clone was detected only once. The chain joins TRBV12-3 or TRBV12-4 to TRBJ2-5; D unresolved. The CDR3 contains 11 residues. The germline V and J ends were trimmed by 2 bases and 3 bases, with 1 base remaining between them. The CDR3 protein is CASSLKETQYF. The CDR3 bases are TGTGCCAGCAGTTTAAAAGAGACCCAGTACTTC.

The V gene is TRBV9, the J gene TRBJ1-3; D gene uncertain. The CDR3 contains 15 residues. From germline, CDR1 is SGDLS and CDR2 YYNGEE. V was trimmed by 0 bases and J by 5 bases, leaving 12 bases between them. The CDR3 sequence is CASSVGGETRNTIYF. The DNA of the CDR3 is TGTGCCAGCAGCGTAGGGGGAGAGACGCGAAACACCATATATTTT.

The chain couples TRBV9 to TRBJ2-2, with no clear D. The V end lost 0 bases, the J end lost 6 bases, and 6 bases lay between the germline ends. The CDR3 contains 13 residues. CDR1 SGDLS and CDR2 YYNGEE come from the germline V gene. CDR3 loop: CASSVVPAGELFF. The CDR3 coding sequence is TGTGCCAGCAGCGTAGTTCCGGCCGGGGAGCTGTTTTTT.

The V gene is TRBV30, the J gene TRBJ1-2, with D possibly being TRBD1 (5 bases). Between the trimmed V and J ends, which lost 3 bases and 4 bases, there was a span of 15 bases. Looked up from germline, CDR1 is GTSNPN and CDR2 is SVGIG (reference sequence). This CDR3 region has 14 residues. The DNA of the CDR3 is TGTGCCTGGAGACCGGGACCGGGGGGCTATGGCTACACCTTC. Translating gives CAWRPGPGGYGYTF.

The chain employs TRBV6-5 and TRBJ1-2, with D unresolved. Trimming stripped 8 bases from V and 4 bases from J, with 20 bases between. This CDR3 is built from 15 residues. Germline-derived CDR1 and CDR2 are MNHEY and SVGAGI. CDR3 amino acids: CASSLVAPPRYGYTF. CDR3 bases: TGTGCCAGCTCCTTGGTGGCCCCACCTCGCTATGGCTACACCTTC.

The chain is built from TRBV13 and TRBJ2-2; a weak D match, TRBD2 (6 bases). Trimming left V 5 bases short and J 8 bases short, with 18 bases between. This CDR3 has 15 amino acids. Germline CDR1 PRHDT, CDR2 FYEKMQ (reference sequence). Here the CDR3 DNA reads TGTGCCAGCAGCCCAGGGACTCCACCCCTGGGGGAGCTGTTTTTT. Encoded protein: CASSPGTPPLGELFF.

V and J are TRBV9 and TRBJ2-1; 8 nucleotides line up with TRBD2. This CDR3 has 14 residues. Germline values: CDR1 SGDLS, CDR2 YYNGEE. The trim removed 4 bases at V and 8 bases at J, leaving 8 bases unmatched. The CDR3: CASSTSTSVDEQFF. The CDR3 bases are TGTGCCAGCAGCACCTCGACTAGCGTCGATGAGCAGTTCTTC. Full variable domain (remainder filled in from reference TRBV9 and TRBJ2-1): DSGVTQTPKHLITATGQRVTLRCSPRSGDLSVYWYQQSLDQGLQFLIQYYNGEERAKGNILERFSAQQFPDLHSELNLSSLELGDSALYFCASSTSTSVDEQFFGPGTRLTVL.

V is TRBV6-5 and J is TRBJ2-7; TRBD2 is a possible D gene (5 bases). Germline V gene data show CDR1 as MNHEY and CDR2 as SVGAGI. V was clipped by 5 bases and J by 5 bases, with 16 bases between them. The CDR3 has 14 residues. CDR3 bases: TGTGCCAGCAGTACCCCCTCGACCGGGGACGAGCAGTACTTC. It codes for CASSTPSTGDEQYF.

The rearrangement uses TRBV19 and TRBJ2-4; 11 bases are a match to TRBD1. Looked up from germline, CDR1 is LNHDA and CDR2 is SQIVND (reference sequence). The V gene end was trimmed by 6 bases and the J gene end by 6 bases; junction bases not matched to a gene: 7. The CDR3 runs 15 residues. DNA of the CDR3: TGTGCCAGTAGCCAAGGAGGGACAGGGGGAAACATTCAGTACTTC. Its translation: CASSQGGTGGNIQYF.

The CDR3 bases are TGCGCCAGCAGCCCCCTGGGCGATCAGCCCCAGCATTTT. Its protein is CASSPLGDQPQHF. The chain has TRBV5-1 and TRBJ1-5, with D uncertain. V shed 4 bases and J shed 5 bases, with 10 bases lying between them. Germline CDR1 reads SGHRS; CDR2 reads YFSETQ. CDR3 length equals 13 residues.

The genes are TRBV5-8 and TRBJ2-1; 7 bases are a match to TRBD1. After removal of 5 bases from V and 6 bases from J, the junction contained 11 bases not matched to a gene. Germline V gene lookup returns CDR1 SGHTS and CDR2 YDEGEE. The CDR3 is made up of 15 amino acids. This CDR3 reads CASSDRDRVSNEQFF. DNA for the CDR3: TGTGCCAGCAGTGATCGAGACAGGGTCTCCAATGAGCAGTTCTTC.

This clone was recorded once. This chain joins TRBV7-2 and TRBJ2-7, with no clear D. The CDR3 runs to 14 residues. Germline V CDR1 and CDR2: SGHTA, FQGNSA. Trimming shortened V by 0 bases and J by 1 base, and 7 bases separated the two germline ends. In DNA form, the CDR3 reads TGTGCCAGCAGCTTAGCTTTCTTGTCCTACGAGCAGTACTTC. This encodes CASSLAFLSYEQYF.

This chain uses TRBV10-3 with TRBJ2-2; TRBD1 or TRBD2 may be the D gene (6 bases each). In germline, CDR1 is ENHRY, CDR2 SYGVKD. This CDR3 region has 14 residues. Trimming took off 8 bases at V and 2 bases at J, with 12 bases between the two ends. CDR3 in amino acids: CAIGGGLNTGELFF. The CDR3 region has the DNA TGTGCCATCGGAGGGGGATTAAACACCGGGGAGCTGTTTTTT.

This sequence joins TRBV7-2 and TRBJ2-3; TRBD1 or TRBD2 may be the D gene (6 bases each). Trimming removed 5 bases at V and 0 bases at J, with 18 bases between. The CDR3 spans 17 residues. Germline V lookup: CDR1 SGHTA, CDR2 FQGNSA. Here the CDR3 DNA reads TGTGCCAGCAGCCCGGCAGGGGCGGGGTCTAGCACAGATACGCAGTATTTT. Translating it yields CASSPAGAGSSTDTQYF.

For the CDR3, the DNA is TGTGCCAGCACCGGGGACAACGGGAACAATGAGCAGTTCTTC. It yields the protein CASTGDNGNNEQFF. The chain employs TRBV6-5 and TRBJ2-1; D perhaps matches TRBD1 (6 bases). The CDR3 is 14 residues long. The germline V gene has CDR1 MNHEY and CDR2 SVGAGI. Trimming left V 7 bases short and J 5 bases short, with 15 bases between.

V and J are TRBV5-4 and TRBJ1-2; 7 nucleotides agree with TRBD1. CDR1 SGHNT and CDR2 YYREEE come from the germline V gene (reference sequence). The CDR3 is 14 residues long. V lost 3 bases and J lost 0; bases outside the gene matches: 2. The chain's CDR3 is CASSSGQTNYGYTF. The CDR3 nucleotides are TGTGCCAGCAGCTCGGGACAGACTAACTATGGCTACACCTTC.

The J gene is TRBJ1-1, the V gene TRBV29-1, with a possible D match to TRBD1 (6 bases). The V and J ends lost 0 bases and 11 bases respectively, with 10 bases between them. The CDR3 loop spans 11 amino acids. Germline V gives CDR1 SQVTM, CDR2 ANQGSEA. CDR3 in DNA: TGCAGCGTTGAAGAGGGTAGGGGGGCTTTCTTT. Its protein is CSVEEGRGAFF.

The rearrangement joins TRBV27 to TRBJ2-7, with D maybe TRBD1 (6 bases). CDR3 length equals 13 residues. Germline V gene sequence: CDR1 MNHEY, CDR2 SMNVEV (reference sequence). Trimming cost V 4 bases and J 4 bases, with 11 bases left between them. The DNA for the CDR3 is TGTGCCAGCAGTTCGAACAGGGTTTACGAGCAGTACTTC. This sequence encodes CASSSNRVYEQYF.

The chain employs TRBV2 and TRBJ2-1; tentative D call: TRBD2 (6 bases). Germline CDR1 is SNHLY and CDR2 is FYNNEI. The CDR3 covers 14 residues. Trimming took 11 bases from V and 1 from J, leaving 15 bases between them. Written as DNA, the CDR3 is TGTGCCGGACACGGGGGACTTTCCTACAATGAGCAGTTCTTC. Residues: CAGHGGLSYNEQFF.

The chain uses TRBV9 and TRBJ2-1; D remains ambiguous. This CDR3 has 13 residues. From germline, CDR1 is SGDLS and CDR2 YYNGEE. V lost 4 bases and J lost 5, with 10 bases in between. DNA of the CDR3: TGTGCCAGCAGCCCCCCTATCCACAATGAGCAGTTCTTC. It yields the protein CASSPPIHNEQFF.